A selection of T cell receptor beta chains follows, all from one sample in a study of blood T cells in healthy people across ages. TCRdb called the 5' RACE reads again in MiXCR, with one record for every CDR3 protein. The repertoire holds 700,000 to 900,000 distinct CDR3 sequences, roughly 53% seen once, with roughly 37% in the top ten. The specimen sequenced was blood. Receptor source: a man older than 75 in good health. The conserved cysteine and the conserved F or W are not part of the CDR3 here.

TRBV20-1	TRBJ2-3	SARSLAGAPDTQY
TRBV20-1	TRBJ2-3	SARNLAVDTDTQY
TRBV9	TRBJ2-7	ASSVHSGLAYEQY
TRBV7-9	TRBJ1-2	ASRTGQGSGYT
TRBV9	TRBJ2-3	ASSVATGQGTSTDTQY
TRBV20-1	TRBJ1-5	SAPGTTGNQPQH
TRBV29-1	TRBJ2-7	SVAGTGPLYEQY
TRBV18	TRBJ1-5	ATSDGYQPQH
TRBV4-1	TRBJ2-7	DSSQDRDRDPYEQY
TRBV12-3/TRBV12-4	TRBJ1-2	ASSRVGGRLPRGYT
TRBV20-1	TRBJ2-7	SATRQGNYYEQY
TRBV20-1	TRBJ2-7	SARNYGIFSYEQY
TRBV3-1	TRBJ2-1	ASSQTAGNEQF
TRBV7-8	TRBJ2-6	APWARGANVLT
TRBV6-5	TRBJ2-3	ASSYGTGLGTDTQY
TRBV12-5	TRBJ2-7	ASGLVHYTPGQMTIPSSYEQY
TRBV24-1	TRBJ2-6	ATSDSDRSSGANVLT
TRBV7-9	TRBJ1-1	ASSSDGGRGTEAF
TRBV7-2	TRBJ2-7	ASSLYASSGIKREQY
TRBV5-4	TRBJ2-4	ASRDRAQNIQY
TRBV10-3	TRBJ1-6	AGRGPGDSPLH
TRBV12-3/TRBV12-4	TRBJ2-4	ASSPRGRQVAKNIQY
TRBV6-1	TRBJ2-5	ASSVLTRGARETQY
TRBV5-8	TRBJ2-7	ASSSDRDIYGQY
TRBV6-1	TRBJ2-1	ASSVAALWNEQF